This T cell receptor (beta chain) appears in the sequencing data of a study of Ad26.COV2.S vaccination and SARS-CoV-2 variants. About the study: Of the COV1001 trial arms, the Ad26.COV2.S arm included the donor. Study-wide points: Once vaccination had occurred, spike-specific CD8+ and CD4+ T cell responses reportedly showed substantial breadth.

Trimming removed 7 bases from V and 6 bases from J, with 12 bases in between. The CDR3 length is 12 residues. Treatment: 19 received Ad26.COV2.S at low or high dose, single or two shots; roughly 5 received placebo; per-sample allocation not given. Each sample was drawn 63 days after the first injection (of vaccine or placebo). Comment on this clone: Its antigen is currently unknown.

The method was immunoSEQ multiplex PCR; TCRdb's version includes in-frame clones alone and lacks a portion of them. The table has some 520,000 clones, roughly 89% seen once. The chain recombines TRBV12-3 or TRBV12-4 with TRBJ1-2; D gene ambiguous. The sequence was collected from a person between 18 and 65 years old who received the Ad26.COV2.S COVID-19 vaccine or a placebo. This specimen was peripheral blood, taken in a trial of Ad26.COV2.S vaccine versus placebo. In DNA, the CDR3 is TGTGCCAGCACCCCTTGGGGTGATGGCTACACCTTC. Translation gives CASTPWGDGYTF.